These 23 T cell receptor beta chains were sequenced from one sample in a study of memory CD4+ T cells and cytomegalovirus serostatus. TCRdb's copy holds only in-frame clones and misses some; the assay was immunoSEQ multiplex PCR. The repertoire includes roughly 48,000 clones, over 60% of them detected once, and under 1.5% sits in the top ten. Single viable CD3+CD4+CD8-CD45RO+ cells were sorted as the memory CD4+ T cells. Sequenced material: memory CD4+ T cells from blood. These receptors were obtained from an adult in good health and CMV-seropositive.

The V call is TRBV6-6, the J call TRBJ1-5; 7 positions match TRBD1. V dropped 5 bases and J dropped 1; count of bases not matched to a gene: 8. The germline V gene has CDR1 MNHNY and CDR2 SVGAGI (reference sequence). The CDR3 covers 16 residues. This chain's CDR3 is CASSTPRDRSNQPQHF. The CDR3 DNA is TGTGCCAGCAGTACCCCGAGGGACAGAAGCAATCAGCCCCAGCATTTT.

This clone was seen only a few times. The V gene is TRBV28, the J gene TRBJ1-1, with D tentatively TRBD1 (5 bases). Trimming left V 5 bases short and J 0 bases short, with 10 bases between. The CDR3 is 14 residues long. Germline V CDR1 and CDR2: MDHEN, SYDVKM. This chain's CDR3 is CASSVGTVNTEAFF. The CDR3 region has the DNA TGTGCCAGCAGTGTTGGGACCGTGAACACTGAAGCTTTCTTT.

V is TRBV4-2 and J is TRBJ2-3; D is unresolved. CDR1 is LGHNA, CDR2 YNFKEQ, per germline. CDR3 length equals 17 residues. The V gene lost 0 bases and the J gene lost 0 bases, with 13 bases spanning the gap. Here the CDR3 reads CASSQDRKITSTDTQYF. The CDR3 nucleotides read TGTGCCAGCAGCCAAGATCGAAAGATTACTAGCACAGATACGCAGTATTTT.

This clone was recorded a few times. The CDR3 nucleotides read TGTGCCAGCATTTTTGGCGGGGCGTCCGGGTATGGCTACACCTTC. Translated: CASIFGGASGYGYTF. This rearrangement joins TRBV6-6 to TRBJ1-2, with a tentative D call TRBD1 (5 bases). The germline gives CDR1 MNHNY, CDR2 SVGAGI (reference sequence). The CDR3 length is 15 residues. Deletions cut 7 bases from V and 5 bases from J, with 20 bases between.

The genes are TRBV7-3 and TRBJ2-4; D may be TRBD1 (5 bases). V gave up 4 bases and J gave up 2 bases, with 12 bases separating them. CDR1 and CDR2 (germline): SGHTA, FQGTGA. CDR3 length: 15 residues. The CDR3 is CASSSPQGTKNIQYF. The CDR3 bases are TGTGCCAGCAGCTCTCCTCAGGGAACCAAAAACATTCAGTACTTC.

This chain links TRBV13 with TRBJ1-6; 9 nucleotides match TRBD1. V trimming: 4 bases; J trimming: 7 bases; junction bases outside the gene matches: 8. The CDR3 has 16 residues. The germline gives CDR1 PRHDT, CDR2 FYEKMQ (reference sequence). The chain's CDR3 is CASSSLWTGENSPLHF. The CDR3 bases are TGTGCCAGCAGCTCCCTCTGGACAGGGGAGAATTCACCCCTCCACTTT.

V and J are TRBV5-6 and TRBJ2-1; possible D gene TRBD1, 6 bases. Germline V CDR1 and CDR2: SGHDT, YYEEEE. The V and J ends lost 0 bases and 3 bases respectively, with 7 bases between them. The CDR3 consists of 14 residues. Here the CDR3 reads CASSLVQGYNEQFF. In nucleotides, the CDR3 is TGTGCCAGCAGCTTGGTACAGGGCTACAATGAGCAGTTCTTC.

The CDR3 protein is CASSARGHTNTGELFF. The CDR3, as DNA: TGTGCCAGCAGCGCAAGAGGACATACTAACACCGGGGAGCTGTTTTTT. J is TRBJ2-2 and V is TRBV2, with D tentatively TRBD1 (5 bases). Germline CDR1 reads SNHLY; CDR2 reads FYNNEI. CDR3 length equals 16 residues. With 6 bases removed from V and 2 bases from J, the gap between germline ends came to 16 bases.

V is TRBV12-2 and J is TRBJ2-1; the tabulated D call, TRBD2, remains unverified against the DNA. TRBV12-2 is flagged as a pseudogene. This CDR3 spans 18 amino acids. This CDR3 is CASRLAGLAGGSYNEQFF. The CDR3 coding sequence is TGTGCAAGTCGCTTAGCGGGACTAGCGGGAGGGTCCTACAATGAGCAGTTCTTC.

The CDR3, as DNA: TGTGCCAGCAGCTGGGGACGGGGAGGTGAAAAACTGTTTTTT. Its protein is CASSWGRGGEKLFF. The V and J genes are TRBV5-6 and TRBJ1-4, with D possibly TRBD1 on 5 matching bases. CDR3 length: 14 residues. The germline V gene has CDR1 SGHDT and CDR2 YYEEEE. Between the trimmed V and J ends, which lost 3 bases and 7 bases, there was a span of 13 bases.

The gene calls are TRBV7-2 and TRBJ2-5, with 14 bases matching TRBD2. CDR1 is SGHTA, CDR2 FQGNSA, per germline. Trimming removed 5 bases from V and 3 bases from J; junction bases left unmatched: 8. This CDR3 region has 17 residues. Here the CDR3 reads CASSGLGLAGAKETQYF. Here the CDR3 DNA reads TGTGCCAGCAGCGGCCTGGGACTAGCGGGGGCCAAAGAGACCCAGTACTTC. Together with reference TRBV7-2 and TRBJ2-5, the CDR3 gives the full variable domain: GAGVSQSPSNKVTEKGKDVELRCDPISGHTALYWYRQSLGQGLEFLIYFQGNSAPDKSGLPSDRFSAERTGGSVSTLTIQRTQQEDSAVYLCASSGLGLAGAKETQYFGPGTRLLVL.

This clone turned up a few times. The chain is built from TRBV5-1 and TRBJ1-1; 8 bases map to TRBD1. The CDR3 runs to 14 residues. Trimming cost V 3 bases and J 4 bases; bases outside gene matches: 5. Germline assignment: CDR1 SGHRS and CDR2 YFSETQ. CDR3 sequence reads: CASSSGQGGTEAFF. The CDR3 DNA sequence: TGCGCCAGCAGCTCAGGACAGGGCGGCACTGAAGCTTTCTTT. Full variable domain (outside the CDR3, taken from reference TRBV5-1 and TRBJ1-1): KAGVTQTPRYLIKTRGQQVTLSCSPISGHRSVSWYQQTPGQGLQFLFEYFSETQRNKGNFPGRFSGRQFSNSRSEMNVSTLELGDSALYLCASSSGQGGTEAFFGQGTRLTVV.

J is TRBJ1-4 and V is TRBV5-1; D remains unclear. Germline-derived CDR1 and CDR2 are SGHRS and YFSETQ. V lost 2 bases to trimming and J lost 8 bases, with 16 bases between them. The CDR3 runs to 15 residues. CDR3 protein: CASSFSGGLDEKLFF. Written as DNA, the CDR3 is TGCGCCAGCAGCTTTTCGGGAGGGTTGGACGAAAAACTGTTTTTT.

V usage is TRBV5-1 and J usage is TRBJ2-5, with 12 bases that match TRBD1. Germline values: CDR1 SGHRS, CDR2 YFSETQ. The CDR3 spans 17 residues. J was trimmed by 5 bases and V by 4 bases; bases with no gene match: 12. The CDR3: CASSLGTGGRQGETQYF. The CDR3 DNA sequence: TGCGCCAGCAGCCTCGGGACAGGGGGCCGGCAGGGGGAGACCCAGTACTTC.

The chain has TRBV2 and TRBJ1-3; 10 bases match TRBD1. The V gene's germline CDR1 is SNHLY and CDR2 FYNNEI. Trimming removed 6 bases from V and 2 bases from J; junction bases left unmatched: 4. CDR3 length: 15 amino acids. The CDR3 region has the DNA TGTGCCAGCAGACGACAGGGGGCGGCTGGAAACACCATATATTTT. Translation gives CASRRQGAAGNTIYF.

The chain employs TRBV7-9 and TRBJ1-5; D call uncertain. CDR1 is SEHNR, CDR2 FQNEAQ, per germline (reference sequence). The CDR3 runs to 15 residues. Trimming took off 5 bases at V and 2 bases at J, with 13 bases between the two ends. The chain's CDR3 is CASSAGVFGNQPQHF. The CDR3 DNA sequence: TGTGCCAGCAGCGCCGGGGTTTTTGGCAATCAGCCCCAGCATTTT.

The rearrangement uses TRBV5-6 and TRBJ2-1; D not certain. Trimming took off 0 bases at V and 10 bases at J, with 8 bases between the two ends. This CDR3 has 12 amino acids. The germline CDR1 and CDR2 sequences are SGHDT and YYEEEE. For the CDR3, the DNA is TGTGCCAGCAGCTTGGTAGTGGAAGAGCAGTTCTTC. It specifies CASSLVVEEQFF.

The V and J genes are TRBV19 and TRBJ2-6; D is unresolved. Trimming cost V 4 bases and J 1 base, with 14 bases left between them. Germline V gene lookup returns CDR1 LNHDA and CDR2 SQIVND (reference sequence). The length of the CDR3 is 17 residues. Here the CDR3 reads CASSTPHLESGANVLTF. CDR3 nucleotide sequence: TGTGCCAGTAGTACCCCCCATCTAGAGTCTGGGGCCAACGTCCTGACTTTC.

CDR3 in amino acids: CASSPSSSGVQETQYF. The CDR3 DNA follows: TGCGCCAGCAGTCCCTCATCTAGCGGAGTACAAGAGACCCAGTACTTC. V gene TRBV5-1 combines with J gene TRBJ2-5; 7 bases are shared with TRBD2. The germline gives CDR1 SGHRS, CDR2 YFSETQ. V lost 5 bases and J lost 2; bases outside the gene matches: 12. This CDR3 comprises 16 residues.

V and J are TRBV7-9 and TRBJ2-1, with TRBD1 matching over 10 bases. The ends lost 1 base at V and 8 bases at J; junction bases unmatched: 5. CDR1 SEHNR and CDR2 FQNEAQ come from the germline V gene (reference sequence). The CDR3 is made up of 15 amino acids. The CDR3 protein is CASSLVRTGGHEQFF. CDR3 bases: TGTGCCAGCAGCTTAGTTCGGACAGGGGGTCATGAGCAGTTCTTC. The full variable domain, rest sourced from reference TRBV7-9 and TRBJ2-1, is DTGVSQNPRHKITKRGQNVTFRCDPISEHNRLYWYRQTLGQGPEFLTYFQNEAQLEKSRLLSDRFSAERPKGSFSTLEIQRTEQGDSAMYLCASSLVRTGGHEQFFGPGTRLTVL.

The chain recombines TRBV2 with TRBJ1-4, with D hard to call. The CDR3 covers 14 residues. Germline CDR1 is SNHLY and CDR2 is FYNNEI. V lost 6 bases and J lost 6, with 14 bases in between. The CDR3 DNA reads as TGTGCCAGCAGAGGTCGGGCAGCCTATGAAAAACTGTTTTTT. This encodes CASRGRAAYEKLFF.

This chain links TRBV5-6 with TRBJ1-2; tentatively, D is TRBD1 (5 bases). Trimming removed 3 bases from V and 5 bases from J, with 20 bases in between. Looked up from germline, CDR1 is SGHDT and CDR2 is YYEEEE. CDR3 length equals 16 residues. CDR3 region: CASSYWDLADLYGYTF. Here the CDR3 DNA reads TGTGCCAGCAGCTATTGGGACCTTGCTGACTTATATGGCTACACCTTC.

This chain links TRBV18 with TRBJ1-2; D is possibly TRBD1 (5 bases). The CDR3 length is 13 residues. V lost 3 bases and J 12 bases, leaving 17 bases between the germline ends. Germline V gives CDR1 KGHSH, CDR2 LQKENI. CDR3 DNA sequence: TGTGCCAGCTCACCCGGGGTAGGTGGGGCCGACACCTTC. Encoded protein: CASSPGVGGADTF.